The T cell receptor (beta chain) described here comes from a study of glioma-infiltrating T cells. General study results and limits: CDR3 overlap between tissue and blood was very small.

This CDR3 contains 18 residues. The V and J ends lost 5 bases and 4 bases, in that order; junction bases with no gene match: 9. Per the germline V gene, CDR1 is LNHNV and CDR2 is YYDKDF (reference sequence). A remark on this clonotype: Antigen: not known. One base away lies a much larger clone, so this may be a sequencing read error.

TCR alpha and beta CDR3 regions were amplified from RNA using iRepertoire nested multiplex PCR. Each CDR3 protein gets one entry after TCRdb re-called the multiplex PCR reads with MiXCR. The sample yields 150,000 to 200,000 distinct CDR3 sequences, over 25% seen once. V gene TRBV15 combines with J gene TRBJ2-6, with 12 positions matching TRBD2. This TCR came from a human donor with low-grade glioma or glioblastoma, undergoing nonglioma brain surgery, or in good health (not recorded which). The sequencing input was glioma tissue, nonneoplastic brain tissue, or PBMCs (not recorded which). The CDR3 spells CATSRRLAGALGANVLTF. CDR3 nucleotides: TGTGCCACCAGCCGAAGACTAGCGGGAGCCTTAGGGGCCAACGTCCTGACTTTC.